A selection of T cell receptor beta chains follows, all from one sample in a study of T-cell reconstitution after alpha-beta-depleted transplantation in children. TCRdb reprocessed the PCR reads with MiXCR, giving one entry per CDR3 protein. There are about 610,000 distinct CDR3 sequences in the sample; under 12% occur only once, and about 4% lies in the top ten. The sample consisted of PBMCs from the stem cell graft donor, taken from the stem cell graft. The receptors shown here come from a human donor who donated a stem cell graft to a child with acute myeloid leukemia. CDR3s include the opening cysteine and the closing phenylalanine or tryptophan. D genes are given only for firm matches. For some rows the clone size is stated as once, few or many, or as a class when expanded; others skip it.

CDR3aa | CDR3nt | v_gene | d_gene | j_gene | abundance | len
CAISELKEKTQYF | TGTGCCATCAGTGAGTTGAAGGAGAAGACCCAGTACTTC | TRBV10-3 | - | TRBJ2-5 | many | 13
CASSLTRDRGMGEQFF | TGCGCCAGCAGCCTTACCCGGGACAGGGGAATGGGTGAGCAGTTCTTC | TRBV4-3 | TRBD1 | TRBJ2-1 | - | 16
CAWSPLRSSTDTQYF | TGTGCCTGGAGTCCCTTGCGGTCTAGCACAGATACGCAGTATTTT | TRBV30 | - | TRBJ2-3 | - | 15
CASSYVGEAFF | TGTGCCAGCAGTTACGTCGGAGAAGCTTTCTTT | TRBV6-2/TRBV6-3 | - | TRBJ1-1 | - | 11
CASSPGNNADRKYGYTF | TGTGCCAGCAGTCCGGGAAACAATGCCGATCGGAAATATGGCTACACCTTC | TRBV12-3/TRBV12-4 | - | TRBJ1-2 | - | 17
CASCLLRTVKETQYF | TGTGCCAGCTGCTTGCTCCGGACGGTCAAAGAGACCCAGTACTTC | TRBV3-1 | - | TRBJ2-5 | - | 15
CASRSTGGKKLFF | TGTGCCAGCAGGAGCACAGGGGGCAAAAAACTGTTTTTT | TRBV28 | TRBD1 | TRBJ1-4 | few | 13
CASSLRDSGTTWNEQFF | TGCGCCAGCAGCTTACGGGACAGCGGGACTACGTGGAATGAGCAGTTCTTC | TRBV5-1 | - | TRBJ2-1 | - | 17
CASSQGLAVRELFF | TGCGCCAGCAGCCAAGGACTAGCCGTGAGGGAGCTGTTTTTT | TRBV4-3 | TRBD2 | TRBJ2-2 | - | 14
CASSQLATSYEQYF | TGTGCCAGCAGTCAACTAGCGACATCCTACGAGCAGTACTTC | TRBV6-1 | TRBD2 | TRBJ2-7 | few | 14
CSARDRRDSAFNEQFF | TGCAGTGCTAGAGACCGCCGGGACAGCGCGTTCAATGAGCAGTTCTTC | TRBV20-1 | TRBD1 | TRBJ2-1 | - | 16
CASSLWRGMSSYNEQFF | TGTGCCAGCAGTTTATGGCGGGGAATGAGCTCCTACAATGAGCAGTTCTTC | TRBV12-3/TRBV12-4 | - | TRBJ2-1 | few | 17
CASSPGRGRETQYF | TGTGCCAGCAGCCCGGGCCGGGGTAGGGAGACCCAGTACTTC | TRBV5-6 | - | TRBJ2-5 | few | 14
CSVGAGDLTDTQYF | TGCAGCGTTGGGGCGGGGGACCTAACAGATACGCAGTATTTT | TRBV29-1 | TRBD2 | TRBJ2-3 | few | 14
CATSGTSSGTLSYYF | TGTGCCACCAGTGGAACGTCTAGCGGGACCCTTTCCTATTACTTC | TRBV24-1 | TRBD2 | TRBJ2-4 | few | 15
CSARDRGRGETQYF | TGCAGTGCTAGAGATCGGGGTAGGGGAGAGACCCAGTACTTC | TRBV20-1 | - | TRBJ2-5 | few | 14
CASTETGGEETQYF | TGTGCCAGCACCGAGACAGGGGGTGAGGAGACCCAGTACTTC | TRBV7-9 | TRBD1 | TRBJ2-5 | - | 14
CASAVQGLSGANVLTF | TGTGCCAGCGCCGTTCAGGGGCTGTCTGGGGCCAACGTCCTGACTTTC | TRBV2 | - | TRBJ2-6 | few | 16
CASSIAGGPSEQFF | TGTGCCAGCAGCATAGCGGGAGGGCCCTCTGAGCAGTTCTTC | TRBV5-6 | TRBD2 | TRBJ2-1 | - | 14
CASSLSTGRNSPLHF | TGCGCCAGCAGCCTTTCGACAGGCCGAAATTCACCCCTCCACTTT | TRBV5-1 | - | TRBJ1-6 | few | 15
CASSLMGGSFDEQFF | TGTGCCAGCAGCTTAATGGGCGGGAGTTTCGATGAGCAGTTCTTC | TRBV7-2 | TRBD2 | TRBJ2-1 | few | 15
CASSFSSSYEQYF | TGTGCCAGCAGCTTCTCGAGCTCCTACGAGCAGTACTTC | TRBV11-1 | - | TRBJ2-7 | many | 13
CASSSSNEQFF | TGCGCCAGCAGCTCGTCCAATGAGCAGTTCTTC | TRBV5-1 | - | TRBJ2-1 | many | 11
CAWIQGAGTEAFF | TGTGCCTGGATTCAGGGGGCCGGGACTGAAGCTTTCTTT | TRBV30 | TRBD1 | TRBJ1-1 | - | 13
CAASYLPVAGGTVAKKETQYF | TGTGCGGCCAGTTATTTACCCGTGGCAGGGGGAACGGTTGCGAAGAAAGAGACCCAGTACTTC | TRBV24-1 | TRBD1 | TRBJ2-5 | - | 21
CASRLSGSWEQYF | TGTGCCAGCAGGTTAAGCGGGAGCTGGGAGCAGTACTTC | TRBV6-1 | TRBD2 | TRBJ2-7 | many | 13
CASSQDQRTVNTEAFF | TGTGCCAGCAGCCAAGATCAAAGGACCGTGAACACTGAAGCTTTCTTT | TRBV3-1 | - | TRBJ1-1 | few | 16